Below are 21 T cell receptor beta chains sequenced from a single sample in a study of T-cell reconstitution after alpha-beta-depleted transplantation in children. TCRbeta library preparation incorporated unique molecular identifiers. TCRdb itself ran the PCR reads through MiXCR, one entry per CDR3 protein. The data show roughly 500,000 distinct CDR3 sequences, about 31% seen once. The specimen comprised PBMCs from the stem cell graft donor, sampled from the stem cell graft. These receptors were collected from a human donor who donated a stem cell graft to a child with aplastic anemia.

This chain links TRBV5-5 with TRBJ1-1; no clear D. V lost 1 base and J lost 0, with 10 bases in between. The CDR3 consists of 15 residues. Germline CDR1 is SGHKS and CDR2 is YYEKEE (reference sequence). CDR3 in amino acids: CASSLFADLNTEAFF. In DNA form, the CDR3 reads TGTGCCAGCAGCTTGTTCGCAGACTTGAACACTGAAGCTTTCTTT. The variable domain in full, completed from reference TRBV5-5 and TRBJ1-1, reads DAGVTQSPTHLIKTRGQQVTLRCSPISGHKSVSWYQQVLGQGPQFIFQYYEKEERGRGNFPDRFSARQFPNYSSELNVNALLLGDSALYLCASSLFADLNTEAFFGQGTRLTVV.

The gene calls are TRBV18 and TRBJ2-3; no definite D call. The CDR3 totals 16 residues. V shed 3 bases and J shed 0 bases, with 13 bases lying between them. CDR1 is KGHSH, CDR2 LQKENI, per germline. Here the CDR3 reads CASSPLENFSTDTQYF. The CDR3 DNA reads TGTGCCAGCTCACCGCTAGAAAATTTTAGCACAGATACGCAGTATTTT. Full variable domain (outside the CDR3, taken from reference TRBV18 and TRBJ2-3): NAGVMQNPRHLVRRRGQEARLRCSPMKGHSHVYWYRQLPEEGLKFMVYLQKENIIDESGMPKERFSAEFPKEGPSILRIQQVVRGDSAAYFCASSPLENFSTDTQYFGPGTRLTVL.

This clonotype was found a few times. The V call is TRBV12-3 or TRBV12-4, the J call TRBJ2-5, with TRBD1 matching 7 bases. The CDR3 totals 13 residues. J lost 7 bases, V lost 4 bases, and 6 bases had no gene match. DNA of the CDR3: TGTGCCAGCAGTTGGGACAGTCGGGGGACCCAGTACTTC. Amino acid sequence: CASSWDSRGTQYF.

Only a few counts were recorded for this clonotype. Here the CDR3 DNA reads TGTGCCAGCAGCTTCGAAAGGGGTGGGACTGAAGCTTTCTTT. Translation: CASSFERGGTEAFF. The chain employs TRBV5-5 and TRBJ1-1, with D possibly TRBD1 on 5 matching bases. Germline V CDR1 and CDR2: SGHKS, YYEKEE (reference sequence). Between the trimmed V and J ends, which lost 2 bases and 5 bases, there was a span of 13 bases. This CDR3 has 14 amino acids. The entire variable domain, with the rest obtained from reference TRBV5-5 and TRBJ1-1, is as follows: DAGVTQSPTHLIKTRGQQVTLRCSPISGHKSVSWYQQVLGQGPQFIFQYYEKEERGRGNFPDRFSARQFPNYSSELNVNALLLGDSALYLCASSFERGGTEAFFGQGTRLTVV.

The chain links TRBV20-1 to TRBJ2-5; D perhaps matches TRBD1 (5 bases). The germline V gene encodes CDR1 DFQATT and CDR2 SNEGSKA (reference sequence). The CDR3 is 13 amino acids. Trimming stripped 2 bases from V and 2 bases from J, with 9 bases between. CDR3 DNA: TGCAGTGCTAGATACAGGAGTCAAGAGACCCAGTACTTC. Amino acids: CSARYRSQETQYF.

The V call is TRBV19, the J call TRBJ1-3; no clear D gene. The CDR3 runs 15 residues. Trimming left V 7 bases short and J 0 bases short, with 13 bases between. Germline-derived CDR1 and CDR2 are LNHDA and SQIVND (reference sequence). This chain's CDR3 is CASTAAVLSGNTIYF. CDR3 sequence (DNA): TGTGCCAGTACCGCGGCAGTCCTCTCTGGAAACACCATATATTTT.

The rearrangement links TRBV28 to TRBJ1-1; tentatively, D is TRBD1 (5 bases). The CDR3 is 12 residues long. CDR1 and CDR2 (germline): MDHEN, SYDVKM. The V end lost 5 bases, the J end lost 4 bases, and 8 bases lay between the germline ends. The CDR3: CASSEGVTEAFF. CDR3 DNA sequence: TGTGCCAGCAGTGAAGGGGTCACTGAAGCTTTCTTT.

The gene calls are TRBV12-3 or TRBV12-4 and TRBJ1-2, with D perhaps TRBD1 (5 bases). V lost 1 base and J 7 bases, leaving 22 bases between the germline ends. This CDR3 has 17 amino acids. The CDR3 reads CASSLVRGLGGARGYTF. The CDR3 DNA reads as TGTGCCAGCAGTTTAGTAAGGGGACTGGGAGGGGCGCGTGGCTACACCTTC.

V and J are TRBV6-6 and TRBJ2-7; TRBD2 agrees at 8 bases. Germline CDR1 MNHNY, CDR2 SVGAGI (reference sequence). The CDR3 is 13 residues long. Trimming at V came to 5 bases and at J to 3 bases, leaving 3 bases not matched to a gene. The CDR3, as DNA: TGTGCCAGCAGTATGGGACTAGGCTACGAGCAGTACTTC. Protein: CASSMGLGYEQYF.

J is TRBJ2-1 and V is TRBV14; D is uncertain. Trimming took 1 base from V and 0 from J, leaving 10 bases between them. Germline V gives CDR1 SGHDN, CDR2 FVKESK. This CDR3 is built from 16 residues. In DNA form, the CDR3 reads TGTGCCAGCAGCCAAGTAGGTCTATTCTCCTACAATGAGCAGTTCTTC. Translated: CASSQVGLFSYNEQFF.

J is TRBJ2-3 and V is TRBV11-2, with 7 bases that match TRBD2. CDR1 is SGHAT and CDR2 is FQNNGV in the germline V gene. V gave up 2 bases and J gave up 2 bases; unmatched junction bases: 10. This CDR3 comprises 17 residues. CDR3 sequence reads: CASSLQPQRGSTDTQYF. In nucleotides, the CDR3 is TGTGCCAGCAGCTTACAGCCCCAGCGGGGTTCCACAGATACGCAGTATTTT. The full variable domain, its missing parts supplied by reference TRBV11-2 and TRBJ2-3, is EAGVAQSPRYKIIEKRQSVAFWCNPISGHATLYWYQQILGQGPKLLIQFQNNGVVDDSQLPKDRFSAERLKGVDSTLKIQPAKLEDSAVYLCASSLQPQRGSTDTQYFGPGTRLTVL.

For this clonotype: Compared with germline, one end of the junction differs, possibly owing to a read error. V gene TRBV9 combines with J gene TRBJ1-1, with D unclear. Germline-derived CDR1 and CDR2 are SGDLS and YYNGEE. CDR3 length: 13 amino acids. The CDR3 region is CASSPSNRGPPFF. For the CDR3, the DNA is TGTGCCAGCAGCCCATCAAACCGGGGTCCTCCCTTTTTT.

The CDR3 reads CAISGVSTDTQYF. The CDR3 bases are TGTGCCATCAGTGGAGTTAGCACAGATACGCAGTATTTT. The rearrangement joins TRBV10-3 to TRBJ2-3; no firm D call. The CDR3 is 13 residues long. Per germline, CDR1 ENHRY and CDR2 SYGVKD. V lost 4 bases and J lost 0, with 5 bases in between.

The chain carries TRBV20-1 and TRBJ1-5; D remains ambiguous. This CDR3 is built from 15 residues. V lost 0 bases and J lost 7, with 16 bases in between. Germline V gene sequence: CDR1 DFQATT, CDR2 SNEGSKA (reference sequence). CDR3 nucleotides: TGCAGTGCTAGAGATTCAGGACGGGTTGGGCAGCCCCAGCATTTT. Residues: CSARDSGRVGQPQHF.

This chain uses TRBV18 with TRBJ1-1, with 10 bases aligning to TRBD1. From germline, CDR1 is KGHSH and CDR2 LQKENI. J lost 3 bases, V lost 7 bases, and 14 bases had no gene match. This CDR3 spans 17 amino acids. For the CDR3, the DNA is TGTGCCAGCTTGGCATACCGGACAGGGGGTAGGGACACTGAAGCTTTCTTT. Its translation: CASLAYRTGGRDTEAFF. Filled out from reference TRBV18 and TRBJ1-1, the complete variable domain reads NAGVMQNPRHLVRRRGQEARLRCSPMKGHSHVYWYRQLPEEGLKFMVYLQKENIIDESGMPKERFSAEFPKEGPSILRIQQVVRGDSAAYFCASLAYRTGGRDTEAFFGQGTRLTVV.

CDR3 protein: CASRVEGGNQPQHF. CDR3 sequence (DNA): TGTGCCAGCAGGGTAGAGGGAGGCAATCAGCCCCAGCATTTT. This chain links TRBV6-1 with TRBJ1-5, with unresolved D. The CDR3 has 14 residues. Trimming shortened V by 6 bases and J by 2 bases, and 11 bases separated the two germline ends. Germline CDR1 reads MNHNS; CDR2 reads SASEGT.

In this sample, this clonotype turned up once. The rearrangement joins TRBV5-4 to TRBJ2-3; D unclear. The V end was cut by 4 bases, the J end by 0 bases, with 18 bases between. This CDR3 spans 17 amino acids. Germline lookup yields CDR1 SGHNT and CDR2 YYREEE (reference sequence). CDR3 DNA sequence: TGTGCCAGCAGCCAACCGCACTTTTACCCTAGCACAGATACGCAGTATTTT. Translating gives CASSQPHFYPSTDTQYF.

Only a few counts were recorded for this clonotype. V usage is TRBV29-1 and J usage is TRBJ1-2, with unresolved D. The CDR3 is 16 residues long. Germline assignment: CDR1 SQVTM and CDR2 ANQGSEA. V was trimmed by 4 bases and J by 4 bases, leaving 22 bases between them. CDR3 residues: CSVVGMVAANFYGYTF. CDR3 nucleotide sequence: TGCAGCGTTGTGGGTATGGTGGCGGCGAATTTCTATGGCTACACCTTC.

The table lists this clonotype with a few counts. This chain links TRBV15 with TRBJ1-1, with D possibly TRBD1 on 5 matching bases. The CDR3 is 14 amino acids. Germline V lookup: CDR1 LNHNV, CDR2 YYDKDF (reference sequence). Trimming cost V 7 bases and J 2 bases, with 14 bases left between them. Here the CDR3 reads CATNSQGLNTEAFF. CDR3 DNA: TGTGCCACCAACAGCCAGGGACTTAACACTGAAGCTTTCTTT.

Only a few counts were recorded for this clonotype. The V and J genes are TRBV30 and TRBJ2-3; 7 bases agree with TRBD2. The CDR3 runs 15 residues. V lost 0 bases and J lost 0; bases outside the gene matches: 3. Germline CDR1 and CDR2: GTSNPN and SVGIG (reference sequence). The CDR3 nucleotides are TGTGCCTGGAGTGTCGGGGGGTTCAGCACAGATACGCAGTATTTT. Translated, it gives CAWSVGGFSTDTQYF.

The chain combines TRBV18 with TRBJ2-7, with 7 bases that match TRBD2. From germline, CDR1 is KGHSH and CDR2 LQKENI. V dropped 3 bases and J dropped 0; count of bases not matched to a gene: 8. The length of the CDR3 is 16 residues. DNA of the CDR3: TGTGCCAGCTCACCGCCTAGCGGCCAGAGCTCCTACGAGCAGTACTTC. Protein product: CASSPPSGQSSYEQYF.